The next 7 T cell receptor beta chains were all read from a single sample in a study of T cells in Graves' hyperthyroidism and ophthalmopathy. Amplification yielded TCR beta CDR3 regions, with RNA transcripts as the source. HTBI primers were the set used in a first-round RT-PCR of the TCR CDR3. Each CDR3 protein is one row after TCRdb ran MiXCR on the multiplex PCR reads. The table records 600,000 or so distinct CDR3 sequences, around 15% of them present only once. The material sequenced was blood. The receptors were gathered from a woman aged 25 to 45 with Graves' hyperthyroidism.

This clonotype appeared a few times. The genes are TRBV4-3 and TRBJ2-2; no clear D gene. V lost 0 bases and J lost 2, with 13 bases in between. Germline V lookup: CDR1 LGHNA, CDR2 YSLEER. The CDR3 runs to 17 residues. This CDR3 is CASSQEFGADNTGELFF. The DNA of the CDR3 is TGCGCCAGCAGCCAAGAGTTCGGAGCTGATAACACCGGGGAGCTGTTTTTT.

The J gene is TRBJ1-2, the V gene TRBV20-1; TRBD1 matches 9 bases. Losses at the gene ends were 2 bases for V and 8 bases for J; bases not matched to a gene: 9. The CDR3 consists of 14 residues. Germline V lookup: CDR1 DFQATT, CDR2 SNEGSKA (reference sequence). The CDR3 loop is CSARLQRTGEGYTF. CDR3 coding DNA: TGCAGTGCTAGATTGCAAAGGACAGGGGAAGGCTACACCTTC.

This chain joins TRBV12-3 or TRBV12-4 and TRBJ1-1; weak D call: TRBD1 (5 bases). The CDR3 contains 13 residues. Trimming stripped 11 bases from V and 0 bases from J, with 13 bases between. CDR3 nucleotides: TGTGCCTCAAAGTGGGGGGTGAACACTGAAGCTTTCTTT. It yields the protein CASKWGVNTEAFF.

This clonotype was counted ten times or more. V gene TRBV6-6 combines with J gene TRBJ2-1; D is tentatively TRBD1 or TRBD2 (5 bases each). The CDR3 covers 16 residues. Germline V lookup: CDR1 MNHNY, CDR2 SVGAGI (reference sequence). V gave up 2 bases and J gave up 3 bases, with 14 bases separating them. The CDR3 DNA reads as TGTGCCAGCAGTTACCGCCGGGACGCTGTCTACAATGAGCAGTTCTTC. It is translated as CASSYRRDAVYNEQFF.

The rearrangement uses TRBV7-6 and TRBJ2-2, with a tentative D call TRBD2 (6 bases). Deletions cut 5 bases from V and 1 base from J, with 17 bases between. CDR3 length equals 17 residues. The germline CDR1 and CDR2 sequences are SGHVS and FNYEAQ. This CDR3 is CASSLSGGLKNTGELFF. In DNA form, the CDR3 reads TGTGCCAGCAGCCTATCCGGAGGACTAAAGAACACCGGGGAGCTGTTTTTT.

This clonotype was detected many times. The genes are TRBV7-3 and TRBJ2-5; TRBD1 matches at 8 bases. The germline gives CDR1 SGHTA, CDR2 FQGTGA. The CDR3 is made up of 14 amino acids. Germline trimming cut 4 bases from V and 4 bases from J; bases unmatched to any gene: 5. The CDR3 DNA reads TGTGCCAGCAGCTCGACAGGGGCTGGAGAGACCCAGTACTTC. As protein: CASSSTGAGETQYF.

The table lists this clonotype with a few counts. The CDR3 sequence is CSATGAGYRTDTQYF. As DNA, the CDR3 is TGCAGTGCCACGGGCGCGGGATATAGAACAGATACGCAGTATTTT. V gene TRBV20-1 combines with J gene TRBJ2-3; tentatively, D is TRBD2 (6 bases). Per germline, CDR1 DFQATT and CDR2 SNEGSKA (reference sequence). The CDR3 extends over 15 amino acids. V shed 6 bases and J shed 3 bases, with 19 bases lying between them.